Listed below are T cell receptor beta chains from one sample, sequenced in a study of cytomegalovirus exposure and HLA in healthy donors. Sequencing was performed with immunoSEQ multiplex PCR; in TCRdb, only in-frame clones are kept and a portion is missing. The sample carries about 140,000 clones, 94% recorded once. The sequenced material came from PBMCs. The receptors were gathered from a young man in good health and CMV-seropositive. CDR3s include the opening cysteine and the closing phenylalanine or tryptophan. The D gene is left open where the match is weak. Expanded clones are given a class, and other clones once, few, many or no size at all.

len	v_gene	abundance	j_gene	d_gene	CDR3nt	CDR3aa
18	TRBV28	-	TRBJ1-1	TRBD1	TGTGCCAGCAGTTTACAAAACCTCGACAGGGGGCGCAACACTGAAGCTTTCTTT	CASSLQNLDRGRNTEAFF
13	TRBV2	-	TRBJ1-5	-	TGTGCCAGCAGTGCCAGGGTCTATCAGCCCCAGCATTTT	CASSARVYQPQHF
14	TRBV19	-	TRBJ2-4	-	TGTGCCAGTAGTACAGACAGGTGGAGGGACATTCAGTACTTC	CASSTDRWRDIQYF
15	TRBV19	-	TRBJ2-3	-	TGTGCCAGCCAGGGATACCTCGGTTTAAGGAATACGCAGTATTTT	CASQGYLGLRNTQYF
13	TRBV6-1	-	TRBJ2-7	-	TGTGCCAGCGGATGGAGCAGCGGCCTCGAGCAGTACTTC	CASGWSSGLEQYF
15	TRBV6-5	-	TRBJ2-7	TRBD1	TGTGCCAGCAGTTACTCGACAGGGGGTTCCTACGAGCAGTACTTC	CASSYSTGGSYEQYF
13	TRBV29-1	-	TRBJ2-3	-	TGCAGCGTTGGGGGCGGGAACACAGATACGCAGTATTTT	CSVGGGNTDTQYF
16	TRBV2	-	TRBJ2-1	TRBD2	TGTGCCAGTCAAGTAGCGGGAGAAGGAGCCTACAATGAGCAGTTCTTC	CASQVAGEGAYNEQFF
18	TRBV4-1	-	TRBJ1-5	TRBD1	TGCGCCAGCAGCCAAGCGGCGAGGGGGCGGGTACGCAATCAGCCCCAGCATTTT	CASSQAARGRVRNQPQHF
14	TRBV11-2	-	TRBJ2-5	-	TGTGCCAGCAGCTTACGCTACGTCCTGGAGACCCAGTACTTC	CASSLRYVLETQYF
17	TRBV5-4	once	TRBJ1-1	-	TGTGCCAGCAGCTTGGGCCGGGAGGCAGGGAGGAACACTGAAGCTTTCTTT	CASSLGREAGRNTEAFF
13	TRBV6-4	-	TRBJ2-5	TRBD1	TGTGCCAGCAGTGGGACAGGGGAAGAGACCCAGTACTTC	CASSGTGEETQYF
15	TRBV27	-	TRBJ1-6	-	TGTGCCAGCAGTCCTCGTCCCAGGGGCGGTTCACCCCTCCACTTT	CASSPRPRGGSPLHF
14	TRBV5-5	-	TRBJ2-7	TRBD2	TGTGCCAGCAGCCCTAGCGGGAGCCGGGACGAGCAGTACTTC	CASSPSGSRDEQYF
14	TRBV9	once	TRBJ2-1	-	TGTGCCAGCAGCGTAGTTTCGCGGGACAATGAGCAGTTCTTC	CASSVVSRDNEQFF
13	TRBV6-5	-	TRBJ1-2	-	TGTGCCAGCAGACAACAGCCTGGGTATGGCTACACCTTC	CASRQQPGYGYTF
15	TRBV7-2	once	TRBJ1-1	-	TGTGCCAGCAGCTTAGTTGGCACTACGTCTTCTGAAGCTTTCTTT	CASSLVGTTSSEAFF
15	TRBV6-6	-	TRBJ1-4	TRBD1	TGTGCCAGCAGTTACGCGACAGGGTTTGGGGAAAAACTGTTTTTT	CASSYATGFGEKLFF
15	TRBV5-4	-	TRBJ2-1	-	TGTGCCAGCAGCTTGGACAGGGCGGCCTACAATGAGCAGTTCTTC	CASSLDRAAYNEQFF
15	TRBV19	-	TRBJ2-3	TRBD1	TGTGCCAGTAGTATTGGGGACAGATCCACAGATACGCAGTATTTT	CASSIGDRSTDTQYF
15	TRBV6-6	-	TRBJ2-7	TRBD1	TGTGCCAGCACCTCTCCGGGACAGGGGGCAACCGAGCAGTACTTC	CASTSPGQGATEQYF
11	TRBV6-4	-	TRBJ1-2	-	TGTGCCAGCAGTGGAGGGGGTGGCTACACCTTC	CASSGGGGYTF
15	TRBV19	-	TRBJ2-1	TRBD2	TGTGCCAGTAGTCCTAGGCGGGAGTTTCACAATGAGCAGTTCTTC	CASSPRREFHNEQFF
11	TRBV28	-	TRBJ2-1	-	TGTGCCAGCAGTTCCCGGGACAAGGAGTTCTTC	CASSSRDKEFF
14	TRBV11-3	-	TRBJ1-1	TRBD1	TGTGCCAGCAGCCCGGGGACAGCGAACACTGAAGCTTTCTTT	CASSPGTANTEAFF
19	TRBV4-1	-	TRBJ2-1	TRBD2	TGCGCCAGCAGCCAAGACCCGGCTAGCGGCTTCAGCTCCTACAATGAGCAGTTCTTC	CASSQDPASGFSSYNEQFF
14	TRBV28	-	TRBJ2-4	-	TGTGCCAGCAGTTTCTCTGGTCAGGCCTCCGCCCCCTCCTTC	CASSFSGQASAPSF
14	TRBV2	-	TRBJ1-1	TRBD1	TGTGCCACCAGACCCGGACAGGCGAACACTGAAGCTTTCTTT	CATRPGQANTEAFF
15	TRBV6-6	-	TRBJ2-2	TRBD2	TGTGCCAGCAGTTACTGGCGGGAGGAGCCCGGGGAGCTGTTTTTT	CASSYWREEPGELFF
13	TRBV5-1	once	TRBJ2-1	-	TGCGCCAGCAGACTAGCCTCCTACAATGAGCAGTTCTTC	CASRLASYNEQFF
16	TRBV27	-	TRBJ1-5	TRBD1	TGTGCCAGCAGTTCTTCAGGGGGCTGGGGAAGGCAGCCCCAGCATTTT	CASSSSGGWGRQPQHF
19	TRBV28	-	TRBJ2-1	TRBD2	TGTGCCAGCAGCCTCCCCGGGACTAGCGGGAGAAGGATATACAATGAGCAGTTCTTC	CASSLPGTSGRRIYNEQFF
14	TRBV5-1	-	TRBJ1-5	-	TGCGCCAGCAGCTTGGACGGGTACGGGCAGCCCCAGCATTTT	CASSLDGYGQPQHF
16	TRBV10-3	-	TRBJ2-7	TRBD2	TGTGCCATCAGGGGGGCCGGGACTAGCGGGAGTTACGAGCAGTACTTC	CAIRGAGTSGSYEQYF
16	TRBV30	once	TRBJ2-2	TRBD2	TGTGCCTGGAGTTCGGCGGGAGGAATACTCACCGGGGAGCTGTTTTTT	CAWSSAGGILTGELFF
15	TRBV2	-	TRBJ1-3	-	TGTGCCAGCAATCTACAGGGAGGGACTGGAAACACCATATATTTT	CASNLQGGTGNTIYF
13	TRBV7-8	-	TRBJ1-2	TRBD1	TGTGCCAGCAGCCCGACAGGGAACTATGGCTACACCTTC	CASSPTGNYGYTF
13	TRBV6-5	-	TRBJ2-3	TRBD1	TGTGCCACTTCACAGGGGAATTTTGATACGCAGTATTTT	CATSQGNFDTQYF
15	TRBV9	-	TRBJ2-1	TRBD2	TGTGCCAGCAGCCTTAGCGGGAGCTCCTACAATGAGCAGTTCTTC	CASSLSGSSYNEQFF
16	TRBV7-9	-	TRBJ2-4	-	TGTGCCAGCAGCTTGGGGGCGGAAATCGGGGCTAACATTCAGTACTTC	CASSLGAEIGANIQYF
12	TRBV6-6	-	TRBJ1-1	TRBD1	TGTGCCAGCAGCCCCGACAGGGGTGAAGCTTTCTTT	CASSPDRGEAFF
14	TRBV18	-	TRBJ2-5	TRBD2	TGTGCCAGCCGACTAGCGGGAGGGCCACAGACCCAGTACTTC	CASRLAGGPQTQYF
15	TRBV18	-	TRBJ1-2	TRBD1	TGTGCCAGCTCACCCGGACAGGGGAATGAGTATGGCTACACCTTC	CASSPGQGNEYGYTF
13	TRBV25-1	-	TRBJ2-7	-	TGTGCCAGCAGTGAATCCCCGGGCTACGAGCAGTACTTC	CASSESPGYEQYF
14	TRBV2	-	TRBJ1-4	-	TGTGCCAGCAGGAACAGGGTGGGCAATGAAAAACTGTTTTTT	CASRNRVGNEKLFF